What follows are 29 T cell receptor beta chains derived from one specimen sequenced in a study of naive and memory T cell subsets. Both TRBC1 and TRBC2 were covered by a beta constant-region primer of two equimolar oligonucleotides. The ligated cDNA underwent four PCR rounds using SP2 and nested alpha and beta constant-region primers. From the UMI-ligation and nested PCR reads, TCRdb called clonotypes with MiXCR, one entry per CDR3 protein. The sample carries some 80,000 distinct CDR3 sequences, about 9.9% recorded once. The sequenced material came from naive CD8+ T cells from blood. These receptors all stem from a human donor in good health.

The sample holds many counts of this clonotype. The CDR3 DNA reads TGTGCCAGCAGCTATTTAGCGGGTCACTCCTACGAGCAGTACTTC. Its translation is CASSYLAGHSYEQYF. V usage is TRBV7-9 and J usage is TRBJ2-7, with 7 bases identical to TRBD2. The V segment lost 4 bases and the J segment 0 bases; nucleotides outside the gene matches: 6. The germline CDR1 and CDR2 sequences are SEHNR and FQNEAQ (reference sequence). This CDR3 has 15 amino acids.

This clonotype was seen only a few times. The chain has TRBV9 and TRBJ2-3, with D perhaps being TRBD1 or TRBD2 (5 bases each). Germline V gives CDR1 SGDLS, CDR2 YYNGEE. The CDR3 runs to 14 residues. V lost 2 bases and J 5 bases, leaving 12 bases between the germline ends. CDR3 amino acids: CASSVYGGLDTQYF. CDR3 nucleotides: TGTGCCAGCAGCGTCTATGGGGGTTTAGATACGCAGTATTTT.

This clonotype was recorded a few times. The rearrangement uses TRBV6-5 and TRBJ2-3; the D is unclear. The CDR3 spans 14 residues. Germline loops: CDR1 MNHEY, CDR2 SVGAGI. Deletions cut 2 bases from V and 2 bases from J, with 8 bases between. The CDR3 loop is CASSYVGYTDTQYF. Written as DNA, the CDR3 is TGTGCCAGCAGTTACGTGGGGTACACAGATACGCAGTATTTT.

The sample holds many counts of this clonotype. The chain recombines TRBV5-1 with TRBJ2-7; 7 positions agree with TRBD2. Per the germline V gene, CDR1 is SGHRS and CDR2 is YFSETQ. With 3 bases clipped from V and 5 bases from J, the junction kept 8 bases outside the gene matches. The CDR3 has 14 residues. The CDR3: CASSYSGGSHEQYF. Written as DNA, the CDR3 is TGCGCCAGCAGCTATTCGGGGGGTAGCCACGAGCAGTACTTC.

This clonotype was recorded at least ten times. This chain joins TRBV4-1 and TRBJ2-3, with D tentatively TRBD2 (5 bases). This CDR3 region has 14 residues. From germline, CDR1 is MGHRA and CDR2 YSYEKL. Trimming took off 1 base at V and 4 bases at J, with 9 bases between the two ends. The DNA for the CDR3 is TGCGCCAGCAGCCAAGGTAGCGATTCAGATACGCAGTATTTT. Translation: CASSQGSDSDTQYF.

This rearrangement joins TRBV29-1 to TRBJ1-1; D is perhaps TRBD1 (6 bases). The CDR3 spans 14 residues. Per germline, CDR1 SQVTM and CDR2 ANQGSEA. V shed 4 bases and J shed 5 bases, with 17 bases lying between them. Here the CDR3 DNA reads TGCAGCGTTGTCCTCGGAGGGGGTAGGACTGAAGCTTTCTTT. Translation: CSVVLGGGRTEAFF.

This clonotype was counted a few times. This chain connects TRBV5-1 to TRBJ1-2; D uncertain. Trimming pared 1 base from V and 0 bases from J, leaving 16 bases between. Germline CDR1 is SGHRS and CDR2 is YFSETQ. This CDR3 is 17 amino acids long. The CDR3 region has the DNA TGCGCCAGCAGCTTGAATGAGGTTTGGGAGCCTAACTATGGCTACACCTTC. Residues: CASSLNEVWEPNYGYTF.

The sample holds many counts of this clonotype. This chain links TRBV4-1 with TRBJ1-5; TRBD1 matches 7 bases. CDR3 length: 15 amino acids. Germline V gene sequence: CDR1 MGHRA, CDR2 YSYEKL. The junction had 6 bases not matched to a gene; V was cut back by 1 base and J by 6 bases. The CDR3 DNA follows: TGCGCCAGCAGCCAAGTTTACGGACAGGCTCAGCCCCAGCATTTT. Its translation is CASSQVYGQAQPQHF.

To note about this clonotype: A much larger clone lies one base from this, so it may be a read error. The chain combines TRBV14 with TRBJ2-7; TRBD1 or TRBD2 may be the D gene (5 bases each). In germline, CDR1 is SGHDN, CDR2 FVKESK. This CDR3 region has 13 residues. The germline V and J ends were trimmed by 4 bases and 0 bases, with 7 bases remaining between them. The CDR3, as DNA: TGTGCCAGCAGCCCCGGGACCTCCTACGAGCAGTACTTC. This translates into CASSPGTSYEQYF.

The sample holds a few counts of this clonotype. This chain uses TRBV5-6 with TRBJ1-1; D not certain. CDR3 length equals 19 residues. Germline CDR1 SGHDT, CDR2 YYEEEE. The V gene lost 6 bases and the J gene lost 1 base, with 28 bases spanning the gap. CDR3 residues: CASTPPHVGILGRNTEAFF. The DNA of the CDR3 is TGTGCCAGCACCCCCCCACACGTGGGCATTCTGGGGAGGAACACTGAAGCTTTCTTT.

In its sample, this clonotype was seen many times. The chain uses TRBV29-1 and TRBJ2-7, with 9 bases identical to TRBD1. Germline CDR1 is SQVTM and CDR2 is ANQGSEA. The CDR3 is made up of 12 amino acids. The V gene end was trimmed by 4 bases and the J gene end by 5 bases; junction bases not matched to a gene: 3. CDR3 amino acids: CSVGRDRDEQYF. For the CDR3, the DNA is TGCAGCGTTGGTAGGGACAGGGACGAGCAGTACTTC.

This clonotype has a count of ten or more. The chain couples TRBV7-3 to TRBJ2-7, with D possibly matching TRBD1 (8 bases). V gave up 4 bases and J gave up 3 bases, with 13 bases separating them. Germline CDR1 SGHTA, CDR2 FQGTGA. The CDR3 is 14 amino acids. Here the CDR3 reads CASSSTGGDYEQYF. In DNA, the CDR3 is TGTGCCAGCAGCTCTACAGGGGGGGACTACGAGCAGTACTTC.

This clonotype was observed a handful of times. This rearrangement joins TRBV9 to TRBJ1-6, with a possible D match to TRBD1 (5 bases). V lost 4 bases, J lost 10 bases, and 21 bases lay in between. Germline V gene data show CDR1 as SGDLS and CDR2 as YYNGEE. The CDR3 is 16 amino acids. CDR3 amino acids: CASSHPKGRAGSPLHF. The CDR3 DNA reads TGTGCCAGCAGCCACCCTAAGGGGAGGGCTGGCTCACCCCTCCACTTT. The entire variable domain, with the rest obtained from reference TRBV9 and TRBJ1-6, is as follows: DSGVTQTPKHLITATGQRVTLRCSPRSGDLSVYWYQQSLDQGLQFLIQYYNGEERAKGNILERFSAQQFPDLHSELNLSSLELGDSALYFCASSHPKGRAGSPLHFGNGTRLTVT.

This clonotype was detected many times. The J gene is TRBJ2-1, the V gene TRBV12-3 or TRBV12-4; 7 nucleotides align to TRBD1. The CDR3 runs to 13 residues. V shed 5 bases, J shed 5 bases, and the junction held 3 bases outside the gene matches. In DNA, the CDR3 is TGTGCCAGCAGTCCGGGACAGAACAATGAGCAGTTCTTC. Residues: CASSPGQNNEQFF.

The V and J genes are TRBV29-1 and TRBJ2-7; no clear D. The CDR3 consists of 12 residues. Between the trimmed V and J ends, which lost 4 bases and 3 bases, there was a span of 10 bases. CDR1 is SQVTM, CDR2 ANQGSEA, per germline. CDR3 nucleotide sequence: TGCAGCGTTGTTTACTCCGACTACGAGCAGTACTTC. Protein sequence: CSVVYSDYEQYF.

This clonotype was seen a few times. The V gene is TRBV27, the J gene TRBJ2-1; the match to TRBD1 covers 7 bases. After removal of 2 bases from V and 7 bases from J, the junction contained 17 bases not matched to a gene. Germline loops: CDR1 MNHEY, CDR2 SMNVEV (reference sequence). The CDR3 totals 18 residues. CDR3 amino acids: CASSLDDRASIRSNEQFF. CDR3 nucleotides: TGTGCCAGCAGTTTAGACGACAGGGCCTCCATTAGGTCGAATGAGCAGTTCTTC.

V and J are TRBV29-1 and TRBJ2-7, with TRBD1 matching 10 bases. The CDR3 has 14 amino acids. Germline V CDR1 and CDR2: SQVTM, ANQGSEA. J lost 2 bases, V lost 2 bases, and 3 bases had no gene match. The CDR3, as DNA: TGCAGCGTTGAATCGGGACAGGGGACCTACGAGCAGTACTTC. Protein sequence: CSVESGQGTYEQYF.

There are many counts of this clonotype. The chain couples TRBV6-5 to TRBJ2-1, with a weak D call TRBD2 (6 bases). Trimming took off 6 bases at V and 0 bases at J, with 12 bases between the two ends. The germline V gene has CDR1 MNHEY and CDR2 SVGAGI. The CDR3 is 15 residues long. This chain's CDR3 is CASSLSGGSYNEQFF. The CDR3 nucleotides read TGTGCCAGCAGCCTTAGCGGCGGCTCCTACAATGAGCAGTTCTTC.

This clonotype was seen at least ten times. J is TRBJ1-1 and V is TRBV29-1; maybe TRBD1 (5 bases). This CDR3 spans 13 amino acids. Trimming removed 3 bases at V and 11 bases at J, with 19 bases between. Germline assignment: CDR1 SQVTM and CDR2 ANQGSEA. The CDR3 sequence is CSVDLGTVSGAFF. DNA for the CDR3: TGCAGCGTTGACCTGGGGACTGTCTCGGGGGCTTTCTTT.

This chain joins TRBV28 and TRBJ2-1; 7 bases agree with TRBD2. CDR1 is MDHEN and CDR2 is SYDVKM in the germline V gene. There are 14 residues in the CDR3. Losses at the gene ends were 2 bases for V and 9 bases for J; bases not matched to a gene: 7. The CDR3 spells CASSLMREQTEQFF. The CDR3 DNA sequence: TGTGCCAGCAGTTTAATGCGGGAGCAGACTGAGCAGTTCTTC.

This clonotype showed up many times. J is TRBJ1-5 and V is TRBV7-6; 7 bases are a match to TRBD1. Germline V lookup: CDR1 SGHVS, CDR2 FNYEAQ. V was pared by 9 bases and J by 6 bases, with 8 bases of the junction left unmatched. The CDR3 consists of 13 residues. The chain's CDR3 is CASTRGLGQPQHF. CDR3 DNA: TGTGCCAGTACGAGGGGGCTGGGTCAGCCCCAGCATTTT.

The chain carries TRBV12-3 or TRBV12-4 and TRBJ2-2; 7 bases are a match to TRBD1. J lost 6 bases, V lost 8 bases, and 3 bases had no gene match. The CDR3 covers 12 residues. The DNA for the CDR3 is TGTGCCAGCGGGACAGTCCCCGGGGAGCTGTTTTTT. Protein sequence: CASGTVPGELFF.

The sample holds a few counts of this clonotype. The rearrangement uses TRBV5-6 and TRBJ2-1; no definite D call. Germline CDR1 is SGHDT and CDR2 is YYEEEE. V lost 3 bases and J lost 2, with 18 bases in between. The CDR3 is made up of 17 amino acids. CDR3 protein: CASSSTELGRPYNEQFF. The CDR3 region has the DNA TGTGCCAGCAGCTCGACGGAGTTAGGTCGTCCCTACAATGAGCAGTTCTTC.

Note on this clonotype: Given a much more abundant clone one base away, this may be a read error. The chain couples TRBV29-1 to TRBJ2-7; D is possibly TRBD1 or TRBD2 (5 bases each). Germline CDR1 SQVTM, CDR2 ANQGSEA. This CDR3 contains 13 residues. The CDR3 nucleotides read TGCAACGCGAGGTTGAGGGGTTTGCGCGAGCAGTACTTC. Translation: CNARLRGLREQYF.

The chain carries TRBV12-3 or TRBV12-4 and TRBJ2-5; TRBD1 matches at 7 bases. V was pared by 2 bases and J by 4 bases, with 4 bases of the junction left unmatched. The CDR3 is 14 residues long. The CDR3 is CASSLSSGGETQYF. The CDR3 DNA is TGTGCCAGCAGTTTAAGCTCAGGGGGAGAGACCCAGTACTTC.

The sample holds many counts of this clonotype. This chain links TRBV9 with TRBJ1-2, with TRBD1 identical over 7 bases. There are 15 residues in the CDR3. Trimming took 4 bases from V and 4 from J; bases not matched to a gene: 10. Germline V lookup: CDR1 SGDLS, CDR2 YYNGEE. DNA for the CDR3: TGTGCCAGCAGCCCGGGGGACAGCGGAACCTATGGCTACACCTTC. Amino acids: CASSPGDSGTYGYTF.

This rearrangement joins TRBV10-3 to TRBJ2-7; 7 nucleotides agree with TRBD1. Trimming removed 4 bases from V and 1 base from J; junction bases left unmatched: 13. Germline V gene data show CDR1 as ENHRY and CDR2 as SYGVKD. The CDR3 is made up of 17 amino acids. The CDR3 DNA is TGTGCCATCAGTGTTCTGAGGGTGGGGGACAGATCCTACGAGCAGTACTTC. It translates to CAISVLRVGDRSYEQYF.

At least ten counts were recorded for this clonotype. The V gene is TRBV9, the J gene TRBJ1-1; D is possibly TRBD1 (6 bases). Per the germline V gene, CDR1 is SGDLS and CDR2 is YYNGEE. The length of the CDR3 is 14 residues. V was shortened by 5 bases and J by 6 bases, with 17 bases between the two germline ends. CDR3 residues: CASSGGQAWAEAFF. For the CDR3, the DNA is TGTGCCAGCAGTGGGGGGCAGGCGTGGGCTGAAGCTTTCTTT.

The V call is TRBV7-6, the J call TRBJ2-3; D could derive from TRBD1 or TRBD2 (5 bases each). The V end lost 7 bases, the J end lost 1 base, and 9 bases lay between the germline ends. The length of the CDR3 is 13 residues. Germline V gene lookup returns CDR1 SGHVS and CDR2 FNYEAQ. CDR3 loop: CASNEGRTDTQYF. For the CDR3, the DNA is TGTGCCAGCAACGAGGGGCGCACAGATACGCAGTATTTT.